The clone carrying this T cell receptor (beta chain) was observed a handful of times. Its matching antigen is unknown. The data stem from a study of blood T cells in healthy people across ages. Drawn from each donor were 7.5 to 10 milliliters of peripheral blood. At least 7 million PBMCs were isolated per sample. Primed by a sample-barcoded 5' primer and a J-beta primer mix, a second PCR proceeded for 7 to 11 cycles. One entry per CDR3 protein results from TCRdb running MiXCR on the 5' RACE reads. The repertoire consists of around 1,800,000 distinct CDR3 sequences, with roughly two fifths occurring once and the leading ten covering under 25%. CDR1 is SGHVS and CDR2 is FNYEAQ in the germline V gene. The CDR3 contains 16 residues. Unmatched junction bases numbered 8, after V lost 5 bases and J lost 5 bases. Findings and limits, study-wide: Reliance upon unsorted PBMCs precluded definitive naive versus antigen-experienced comparison. Aged donors had fewer naive CD4+ cells and lower diversity than long-lived donors.

J is TRBJ1-6 and V is TRBV7-6, with 8 bases lining up with TRBD1. This clonotype was sampled from a human donor in good health. Sequencing input: blood. In DNA form, the CDR3 reads TGTGCCAGCAGCCTTGGCCCGGGACAGGATAATTCACCCCTCCACTTT. Residues: CASSLGPGQDNSPLHF.